The present entry profiles one T cell receptor beta chain with its context. The target antigen is unknown. This record comes from a study of cytomegalovirus exposure and HLA in healthy donors. This CDR3 is built from 12 residues. Germline V gives CDR1 GTSNPN, CDR2 SVGIG (reference sequence). V was clipped by 7 bases and J by 5 bases, with 14 bases between them. The study sampled nominally healthy donors, though unrecorded immune exposures were likely. In the PCR, 60 Vbeta and 13 Jbeta primers were used. Sequencing was performed with immunoSEQ multiplex PCR; in TCRdb, only in-frame clones are kept and a portion is missing. The repertoire holds some 150,000 clones, with roughly 79% as singletons. Findings and limits, study-wide: Clonal expansion was found to be greater in HLA-associated TCR beta chains than in equally common others in a later analysis. It was reported in a later analysis that an Asian-associated ancestry cluster showed fewer N-insertions than the roughly 670-donor mean. Cytomegalovirus-associated TCR beta chains were listed, numbering 150 to 200.

Material for sequencing was PBMCs. The source is a male donor in good health and CMV-seronegative. The V call is TRBV30, the J call TRBJ1-1; unclear D gene. CDR3 residues: CAYEDGGTEAFF. The CDR3 DNA sequence: TGTGCCTATGAGGATGGAGGAACTGAAGCTTTCTTT.